The 22 T cell receptor beta chains below were found in one sample sequenced in a study of CD8+ T cells in alopecia areata. Investigators isolated RNA and reverse transcribed it into cDNA to act as the sequencing template. Sequenced by immunoSEQ multiplex PCR; TCRdb stores in-frame clones only, minus some. This table has tens of thousands of clones, approximately 61% appearing once. The specimen comprised CD8+ T cells sorted from blood, sampled at week 0. The receptors come from a human donor with alopecia areata.

This chain joins TRBV29-1 and TRBJ2-7, with a weak D call TRBD2 (6 bases). V gave up 7 bases and J gave up 6 bases, with 16 bases separating them. The V gene's germline CDR1 is SQVTM and CDR2 ANQGSEA. The CDR3 is made up of 12 amino acids. The CDR3 region has the DNA TGCAGCGGGGGGGAGGCAGGGTTCGAGCAGTACTTC. Translating it yields CSGGEAGFEQYF.

This clone showed up just a few times. This chain links TRBV2 with TRBJ2-7, with D perhaps matching TRBD1 (6 bases). The CDR3 loop spans 13 amino acids. Trimming stripped 10 bases from V and 1 base from J, with 14 bases between. Germline CDR1 is SNHLY and CDR2 is FYNNEI. CDR3 sequence reads: CAIKRDTSYEQYF. CDR3 bases: TGTGCCATCAAACGGGACACGTCCTACGAGCAGTACTTC.

This clone has just a few counts. The chain links TRBV7-9 to TRBJ2-1; 10 bases line up with TRBD2. J was trimmed by 4 bases and V by 5 bases; bases with no gene match: 17. CDR1 and CDR2 from the germline V gene are SEHNR and FQNEAQ (reference sequence). This CDR3 region has 19 residues. The CDR3 coding sequence is TGTGCCAGCAGCCCCCCAGCCGAAGCGGGAGGGCACGGTTACAATGAGCAGTTCTTC. This translates into CASSPPAEAGGHGYNEQFF.

The chain links TRBV5-1 to TRBJ1-2, with 9 bases lining up with TRBD1. The CDR3 contains 14 residues. Trimming cost V 9 bases and J 8 bases; bases outside gene matches: 14. From germline, CDR1 is SGHRS and CDR2 YFSETQ. The CDR3 DNA follows: TGCGCCACCTCCATCACAGGGGGCGCGTGGGGCTACACCTTC. Its protein product is CATSITGGAWGYTF.

This clone was seen only a few times. This chain connects TRBV6-5 to TRBJ2-5; TRBD2 agrees at 8 bases. CDR1 and CDR2 (germline): MNHEY, SVGAGI. The CDR3 totals 15 residues. J lost 5 bases, V lost 1 base, and 6 bases had no gene match. CDR3 bases: TGTGCCAGCAGTTACTGGCGGGGGGCTTTGGAGACCCAGTACTTC. Amino acids: CASSYWRGALETQYF.

The rearrangement joins TRBV15 to TRBJ2-1, with 8 nucleotides matching TRBD2. Trimming removed 2 bases from V and 9 bases from J; junction bases left unmatched: 15. Germline V gene lookup returns CDR1 LNHNV and CDR2 YYDKDF (reference sequence). The CDR3 contains 17 residues. The CDR3 is CATSRNLGGGHVGEQFF. DNA of the CDR3: TGTGCCACCAGCAGAAATCTGGGCGGGGGGCATGTCGGTGAGCAGTTCTTC.

The chain links TRBV27 to TRBJ2-7; 7 bases agree with TRBD1. The junction had 8 bases not matched to a gene; V was cut back by 5 bases and J by 4 bases. CDR3 size: 14 residues. In germline, CDR1 is MNHEY, CDR2 SMNVEV (reference sequence). The CDR3, as DNA: TGTGCCAGCAGTCCCGGGACAGTGAATTACGAGCAGTACTTC. This codes for CASSPGTVNYEQYF.

The chain combines TRBV6-5 with TRBJ1-1, with unresolved D. Germline CDR1 reads MNHEY; CDR2 reads SVGAGI. The CDR3 is made up of 15 amino acids. Trimming shortened V by 0 bases and J by 0 bases, and 8 bases separated the two germline ends. The CDR3 here is CASSYSSELNTEAFF. Here the CDR3 DNA reads TGTGCCAGCAGTTACTCCTCCGAGCTGAACACTGAAGCTTTCTTT.

The chain employs TRBV27 and TRBJ2-2; D gene uncertain. Germline CDR1 MNHEY, CDR2 SMNVEV (reference sequence). V lost 3 bases and J lost 4, with 3 bases in between. The length of the CDR3 is 12 residues. The CDR3 here is CASSFSTGELFF. The CDR3, as DNA: TGTGCCAGCAGTTTTAGCACCGGGGAGCTGTTTTTT.

The V and J genes are TRBV5-1 and TRBJ1-1; D ambiguous. The germline gives CDR1 SGHRS, CDR2 YFSETQ. V was trimmed by 0 bases and J by 0 bases, leaving 9 bases between them. This CDR3 is 15 amino acids long. The CDR3 spells CASSLVTVMNTEAFF. The CDR3 nucleotides are TGCGCCAGCAGCTTGGTAACAGTCATGAACACTGAAGCTTTCTTT.

As concerns this clone: Other DNA sequences in the same sample also yield this CDR3. The DNA of the CDR3 is TGTGCCAGCAGTTACTCCCCTGAGACCCAGTACTTC. Translation: CASSYSPETQYF. V usage is TRBV6-5 and J usage is TRBJ2-5, with D uncertain. Deletions cut 0 bases from V and 5 bases from J, with 4 bases between. This CDR3 spans 12 amino acids. Germline V gives CDR1 MNHEY, CDR2 SVGAGI.

The count of this clone is one. The chain recombines TRBV6-4 with TRBJ1-5, with D perhaps matching TRBD1 (6 bases). Trimming took off 8 bases at V and 2 bases at J, with 16 bases between the two ends. Germline-derived CDR1 and CDR2 are MRHNA and SNTAGT. The CDR3 covers 15 residues. The CDR3 DNA sequence: TGTGCCAGCCCCCGGACAGCCGAGGGCAATCAGCCCCAGCATTTT. Its translation: CASPRTAEGNQPQHF.

This clone was seen only a few times. This sequence joins TRBV5-1 and TRBJ1-5; D gene unclear. The germline V gene encodes CDR1 SGHRS and CDR2 YFSETQ. This CDR3 region has 15 residues. V was shortened by 3 bases and J by 0 bases, with 10 bases between the two germline ends. CDR3 sequence: CASSSTGSSNQPQHF. As DNA, the CDR3 is TGCGCCAGCAGCTCAACGGGATCTAGCAATCAGCCCCAGCATTTT.

This chain joins TRBV6-5 and TRBJ1-2; tentatively, D is TRBD1 (5 bases). CDR3 length: 15 amino acids. Trimming took off 8 bases at V and 5 bases at J, with 21 bases between the two ends. Looked up from germline, CDR1 is MNHEY and CDR2 is SVGAGI. The CDR3 bases are TGTGCCAGCGCGGGGCAGCGGCAGGAAGTGTATGGCTACACCTTC. The encoded protein is CASAGQRQEVYGYTF.

This rearrangement joins TRBV7-9 to TRBJ2-7, with 10 positions matching TRBD1. V lost 5 bases to trimming and J lost 2 bases; unmatched junction nucleotides: 12. The germline V gene has CDR1 SEHNR and CDR2 FQNEAQ (reference sequence). The CDR3 is 17 amino acids. In DNA, the CDR3 is TGTGCCAGCAGCCCTACTCCTGGACAGGGGGATGCCTACGAGCAGTACTTC. Translating gives CASSPTPGQGDAYEQYF.

This chain joins TRBV7-3 and TRBJ2-1, with 10 bases identical to TRBD2. CDR1 and CDR2 (germline): SGHTA, FQGTGA. V gave up 4 bases and J gave up 5 bases; unmatched junction bases: 5. This CDR3 region has 15 residues. The CDR3 region has the DNA TGTGCCAGCAGCTACGAAGCGGGAGGGAACAATGAGCAGTTCTTC. Its protein is CASSYEAGGNNEQFF.

J is TRBJ2-7 and V is TRBV4-1; D possibly corresponds to TRBD2 (5 bases). The length of the CDR3 is 14 residues. Trimming stripped 1 base from V and 4 bases from J, with 11 bases between. CDR1 MGHRA and CDR2 YSYEKL come from the germline V gene. The CDR3 DNA is TGCGCCAGCAGCCAAGCGGAGGCAGATTACGAGCAGTACTTC. This sequence encodes CASSQAEADYEQYF.

A remark on this clone: The CDR3 carries no conserved terminal phenylalanine or tryptophan, so it likely arises from a read error. This chain links TRBV7-2 with TRBJ2-3, with D perhaps being TRBD1 or TRBD2 (5 bases each). The V gene's germline CDR1 is SGHTA and CDR2 FQGNSA. V was trimmed by 5 bases and J by 5 bases, leaving 14 bases between them. This CDR3 has 14 amino acids. The CDR3 DNA follows: TGTGCCAGCAGCCCAGGGCAGGCGGGAGATACGCAGTATCTT. Amino acids: CASSPGQAGDTQYL.

This chain links TRBV25-1 with TRBJ2-7; 7 bases align to TRBD2. CDR1 is MGHDK, CDR2 SYGVNS, per germline. The CDR3 totals 11 residues. J gave up 4 bases and V 8 bases, and 2 bases lay outside the gene matches. CDR3 nucleotide sequence: TGTGCCAGCCGTAGCGGGTACGAGCAGTACTTC. This gives the protein CASRSGYEQYF.

This clone appeared a few times. The chain couples TRBV19 to TRBJ2-3; the D gene could be TRBD1 or TRBD2 (6 bases each). The CDR3 extends over 15 amino acids. Trimming removed 9 bases from V and 0 bases from J, with 16 bases in between. Germline values: CDR1 LNHDA, CDR2 SQIVND (reference sequence). The DNA of the CDR3 is TGTGCCAGCGCGGGGACAAGCGCTAGCACAGATACGCAGTATTTT. It yields the protein CASAGTSASTDTQYF.

This chain joins TRBV5-8 and TRBJ1-4; D may be TRBD1 (5 bases). CDR3 length: 14 amino acids. Trimming removed 4 bases from V and 13 bases from J, with 20 bases in between. CDR1 is SGHTS and CDR2 is YDEGEE in the germline V gene. CDR3 DNA sequence: TGTGCCAGCAGCCCTATTCGGGACGTCGGAACACTGTTTTTT. Its protein product is CASSPIRDVGTLFF.

In its sample, this clone was seen once. The V call is TRBV5-4, the J call TRBJ1-1; tentatively, D is TRBD1 (5 bases). Trimming cost V 1 base and J 5 bases, with 12 bases left between them. Per the germline V gene, CDR1 is SGHNT and CDR2 is YYREEE (reference sequence). The CDR3 has 14 amino acids. The CDR3 DNA sequence: TGTGCCAGCAGCTTGTTAGGGGAGGAAACTGAAGCTTTCTTT. Residues: CASSLLGEETEAFF.